The present entry profiles one T cell receptor (beta chain) with its context. The record originates from a study of T cells in tumors after PD-1 blockade. Study-level background: A subset received ongoing vismodegib 150 mg daily alongside anti-PD-1 therapy.

Genomic DNA template from tumor biopsies or peripheral blood, 616 ng to 6,004 ng input. Here immunoSEQ multiplex PCR was the method, and the copy in TCRdb shows in-frame clones only, minus some. The sample records 45,000 or so clones, approximately 79% being singletons. The CDR3 totals 13 residues. Trimming cost V 3 bases and J 6 bases, with 11 bases left between them. Germline CDR1 and CDR2: MDHEN and SYDVKM. The starting material was PBMCs, obtained before anti-PD-1 therapy. This clonotype originated in a human donor with advanced basal cell or squamous cell carcinoma (not recorded which). This rearrangement joins TRBV28 to TRBJ1-1, with a weak D call TRBD1 (5 bases). CDR3 sequence (DNA): TGTGCCAGCAGTTTCGGGGGTTCGGCTGAAGCTTTCTTT. This gives the protein CASSFGGSAEAFF.